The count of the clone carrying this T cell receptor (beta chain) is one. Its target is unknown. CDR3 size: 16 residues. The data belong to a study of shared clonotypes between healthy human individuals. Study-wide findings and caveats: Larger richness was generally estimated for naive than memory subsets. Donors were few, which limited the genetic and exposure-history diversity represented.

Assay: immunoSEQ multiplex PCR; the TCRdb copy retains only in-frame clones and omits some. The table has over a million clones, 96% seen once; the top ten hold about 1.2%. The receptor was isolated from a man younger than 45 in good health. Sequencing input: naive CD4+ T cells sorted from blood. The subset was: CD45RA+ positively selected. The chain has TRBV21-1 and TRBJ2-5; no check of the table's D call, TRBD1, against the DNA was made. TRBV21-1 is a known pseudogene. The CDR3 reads CASSRRQGECQETQYF. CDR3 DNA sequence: TGTGCCAGCAGCAGGCGACAGGGGGAGTGCCAAGAGACCCAGTACTTC.